The T cell receptor (beta chain) under discussion was sequenced for a study of cytomegalovirus exposure and HLA in healthy donors. V lost 3 bases and J lost 6, with 15 bases in between. This CDR3 region has 15 residues. Per germline, CDR1 SEHNR and CDR2 FQNEAQ (reference sequence). The PCR was carried out with 60 Vbeta primers and 13 Jbeta primers. Here immunoSEQ multiplex PCR was the method, and the copy in TCRdb shows in-frame clones only, minus some. This table has 95,000 to 100,000 clones, roughly three quarters appearing once. The chain combines TRBV7-9 with TRBJ1-3; D call uncertain. The receptor comes from a man aged 40-55 years in good health and CMV-seronegative. Material for sequencing was PBMCs. The CDR3 loop reads CASSFGREVVNTIYF. CDR3 coding DNA: TGTGCCAGCAGCTTTGGGAGGGAAGTTGTAAACACCATATATTTT.